The 16 T cell receptor beta chains below were found in one sample sequenced in a study of T-cell memory formation after mild COVID-19. One entry per CDR3 protein results from TCRdb running MiXCR on the 5' RACE reads. Here the sample spans about 84,000 distinct CDR3 sequences, over 11% being singletons. Sequenced input: PBMCs or a T cell subset sorted from them (not recorded which). These receptor sequences come from an adult woman who had mild COVID-19 (a few samples of this study predate the infection). Cell type and time point are not known.

Turning to this clonotype: The junction shows a germline mismatch at one end, possibly a read error. The chain joins TRBV7-9 to TRBJ1-2, with TRBD1 matching over 9 bases. CDR3 length: 15 residues. CDR1 and CDR2 from the germline V gene are SEHNR and FQNEAQ (reference sequence). CDR3 sequence: CASCLVGTGRNGYTF. The CDR3 DNA follows: TGTGCCAGCTGCTTAGTCGGGACAGGGAGAAATGGCTACACCTTC.

The chain has TRBV4-3 and TRBJ2-3, with a tentative D call TRBD2 (6 bases). CDR1 is LGHNA, CDR2 YSLEER, per germline. The V gene lost 5 bases and the J gene lost 2 bases, with 14 bases spanning the gap. The CDR3 totals 15 residues. The CDR3 DNA follows: TGCGCCAGCAGCGTCCGGGACTCCTTCACAGATACGCAGTATTTT. Translated, it gives CASSVRDSFTDTQYF.

This clonotype was counted only a few times. The chain has TRBV9 and TRBJ2-7; D is perhaps TRBD1 or TRBD2 (7 bases each). The germline V gene has CDR1 SGDLS and CDR2 YYNGEE. The CDR3 is made up of 14 amino acids. Trimming removed 0 bases at V and 6 bases at J, with 13 bases between. The CDR3 nucleotides are TGTGCCAGCAGCGTAGAGGGAGGGGGCTCCGAGCAGTACTTC. Protein sequence: CASSVEGGGSEQYF.

A few counts support this clonotype. DNA for the CDR3: TGTGCCAGCAGCCCCACGACTGAAGCTTTCTTT. It translates to CASSPTTEAFF. The chain joins TRBV7-9 to TRBJ1-1; D is undetermined. This CDR3 is built from 11 residues. Trimming left V 5 bases short and J 5 bases short, with 6 bases between. Germline values: CDR1 SEHNR, CDR2 FQNEAQ (reference sequence).

J is TRBJ2-3 and V is TRBV7-8, with a tentative D call TRBD2 (5 bases). Germline V gene sequence: CDR1 SGHVS, CDR2 FQNEAQ. V lost 1 base, J lost 1 base, and 12 bases lay in between. The CDR3 is 16 residues long. The CDR3 nucleotides read TGTGCCAGCAGCTTAGGGACTGGGTTCGGCACAGATACGCAGTATTTT. Encoded protein: CASSLGTGFGTDTQYF.

This clonotype was observed a handful of times. V is TRBV5-1 and J is TRBJ1-6; 8 bases line up with TRBD1. The V segment lost 1 base and the J segment 7 bases; nucleotides outside the gene matches: 4. The CDR3 consists of 15 residues. Germline V gene sequence: CDR1 SGHRS, CDR2 YFSETQ. CDR3 loop: CASSLSGQENSPLHF. The DNA for the CDR3 is TGCGCCAGCAGCTTGTCGGGACAGGAGAATTCACCCCTCCACTTT.

The chain carries TRBV29-1 and TRBJ1-1; D not certain. Germline loops: CDR1 SQVTM, CDR2 ANQGSEA. V lost 6 bases to trimming and J lost 2 bases, with 13 bases between them. The CDR3 has 13 amino acids. This CDR3 reads CSVDPRPNTEAFF. The CDR3 bases are TGCAGCGTAGATCCCAGACCCAACACTGAAGCTTTCTTT.

The sample holds a few counts of this clonotype. The chain couples TRBV20-1 to TRBJ2-7; possible D gene TRBD1, 5 bases. Per the germline V gene, CDR1 is DFQATT and CDR2 is SNEGSKA (reference sequence). The ends were cut back, 0 bases at V and 1 base at J, with 13 bases in the middle. The CDR3 loop spans 15 amino acids. CDR3 residues: CSARDPGSASYEQYF. The CDR3 nucleotides read TGCAGTGCTAGAGATCCAGGGTCGGCATCCTACGAGCAGTACTTC.

This clonotype has a handful of counts. The chain employs TRBV24-1 and TRBJ2-1; D perhaps matches TRBD2 (6 bases). V shed 5 bases and J shed 10 bases, with 17 bases lying between them. The CDR3 spans 14 residues. The germline gives CDR1 KGHDR, CDR2 SFDVKD. DNA of the CDR3: TGTGCCACCAGTGCGGGGACGGGGGAATTCGAGCAGTTCTTC. As protein: CATSAGTGEFEQFF.

This clonotype turned up a few times. The J gene is TRBJ2-5, the V gene TRBV27; 8 bases line up with TRBD2. With 3 bases clipped from V and 5 bases from J, the junction kept 8 bases outside the gene matches. From germline, CDR1 is MNHEY and CDR2 SMNVEV (reference sequence). This CDR3 contains 15 residues. The CDR3 loop is CASSFLPGGDETQYF. The DNA for the CDR3 is TGTGCCAGCAGTTTTCTCCCGGGAGGGGACGAGACCCAGTACTTC.

This clonotype came up a few times. The gene calls are TRBV7-9 and TRBJ2-1, with D hard to call. Germline V gene data show CDR1 as SEHNR and CDR2 as FQNEAQ (reference sequence). V was shortened by 5 bases and J by 0 bases, with 11 bases between the two germline ends. This CDR3 spans 15 amino acids. CDR3 nucleotides: TGTGCCAGCAGCCCCGGAAGTGACTCCTACAATGAGCAGTTCTTC. Translating it yields CASSPGSDSYNEQFF.

The CDR3 protein is CSVEMLAGSYEQYF. CDR3 DNA: TGCAGCGTTGAAATGCTAGCGGGATCATACGAGCAGTACTTC. V gene TRBV29-1 combines with J gene TRBJ2-7, with 9 bases matching TRBD2. CDR1 SQVTM and CDR2 ANQGSEA come from the germline V gene. V dropped 2 bases and J dropped 4; count of bases not matched to a gene: 6. The CDR3 is made up of 14 amino acids.

This clonotype was detected a few times. The V call is TRBV15, the J call TRBJ2-5, with a possible D match to TRBD2 (6 bases). From germline, CDR1 is LNHNV and CDR2 YYDKDF (reference sequence). V was pared by 3 bases and J by 5 bases, with 13 bases between. The CDR3 runs 14 residues. CDR3 loop: CATSSRAGRETQYF. Here the CDR3 DNA reads TGTGCCACCAGCAGTAGGGCAGGGAGGGAGACCCAGTACTTC.

The chain links TRBV5-6 to TRBJ2-2, with D hard to call. Germline V gene data show CDR1 as SGHDT and CDR2 as YYEEEE. Deletions cut 3 bases from V and 4 bases from J, with 16 bases between. The CDR3 covers 16 residues. The CDR3 nucleotides read TGTGCCAGCAGCTCCGTCCCCCAGGAACCCACCGGGGAGCTGTTTTTT. Translating it yields CASSSVPQEPTGELFF.

This clonotype occurred a few times. The chain uses TRBV7-9 and TRBJ2-1; 10 bases line up with TRBD2. CDR3 size: 16 residues. Unmatched junction bases numbered 4, after V lost 3 bases and J lost 2 bases. Germline V gene lookup returns CDR1 SEHNR and CDR2 FQNEAQ (reference sequence). The CDR3 loop reads CASSFVAGGPYNEQFF. The CDR3 DNA reads TGTGCCAGCAGCTTCGTAGCGGGAGGACCCTACAATGAGCAGTTCTTC.

This clonotype was counted at least ten times. The V call is TRBV5-1, the J call TRBJ1-5, with unresolved D. V was pared by 0 bases and J by 0 bases, with 19 bases between. Germline CDR1 reads SGHRS; CDR2 reads YFSETQ. The CDR3 is made up of 19 amino acids. CDR3 nucleotide sequence: TGCGCCAGCAGCTTGGGCCCCCGGACGGGGTTTTATAGCAATCAGCCCCAGCATTTT. This gives the protein CASSLGPRTGFYSNQPQHF.